This T cell receptor (beta chain) was sequenced for a study of CD8 T cells in Susac syndrome. Both CD4+ and CD8+ T cells were negatively isolated, and TEMRA cells underwent FACS enrichment. The length of the CDR3 is 13 residues. Trimming left V 4 bases short and J 3 bases short, with 9 bases between. RNA amounts of about 0.45 to 1 ug underwent reverse transcription with random hexamers. Each CDR3 protein is one row after TCRdb ran MiXCR on the immunoSEQ multiplex PCR reads. The data show approximately 150,000 distinct CDR3 sequences, roughly 94% seen once. The source is a human donor in good health. This chain joins TRBV6-7 and TRBJ1-1; perhaps TRBD1 as D (5 bases). TRBV6-7 is noted as an ORF with a role that remains uncertain. The sequenced material came from CD4+ T cells from PBMCs. This chain's CDR3 is CASSSEGHTEAFF. The CDR3 DNA is TGTGCCAGCAGTTCGGAGGGGCACACTGAAGCTTTCTTT.